The clone carrying this T cell receptor (beta chain) occurred a few times. The antigen is undetermined. The data were taken from a study of cytomegalovirus exposure and HLA in healthy donors. Across the whole study: Researchers previously reported finding 90 million to 130 million unique TCR beta sequences from roughly 170 million T cells.

General observations from the study: In terms of immune exposure information, only CMV serostatus was available.

Primers: 60 Vbeta forward and 13 Jbeta reverse. Repertoires were generated with immunoSEQ multiplex PCR, while TCRdb's copy carries only in-frame clones and drops some. The sample lists roughly 140,000 clones; about four fifths were seen once. This receptor was obtained from a man aged 40-55 years in good health and CMV-seropositive. The sequencing sample was made of PBMCs.

The CDR3 DNA reads TGCGCCAGCAGCCAATCGGGTATTTCTAATTCACCCCTCCACTTT. Protein product: CASSQSGISNSPLHF. This rearrangement joins TRBV4-1 to TRBJ1-6; D not resolved. Germline CDR1 is MGHRA and CDR2 is YSYEKL. V dropped 2 bases and J dropped 6 bases, with 11 bases sitting between them. This CDR3 comprises 15 residues.